This T cell receptor beta chain was identified in a study of identical twins. Findings of the study overall: The degree of excess twin sharing was weaker in beta out-of-frame sequences. Zero-insertion findings could be partly confounded by invariant cells (MAIT and iNKT cells). Low generation-probability sequences were in excess among twin-shared out-of-frame alpha sequences.

CDR1 is KGHSH, CDR2 LQKENI, per germline. The CDR3 sequence is 12 residues long. V was trimmed by 8 bases and J by 9 bases, leaving 14 bases between them. TCRdb re-derived calls from the 5' RACE reads in MiXCR, one entry per CDR3 protein. This sample carries approximately 670,000 distinct CDR3 sequences, roughly 6% of them seen once, and the ten largest clones take 1.5% to 2%. This clonotype has more than one count but fewer than ten. Its antigen remains unidentified. The sample taken for sequencing was naive T cells sorted from blood. The chain joins TRBV18 to TRBJ2-1; D uncertain. This TCR came from a man in his late teens or twenties in good health. CDR3 in amino acids: CASPVESGEQFF. CDR3 bases: TGTGCCAGCCCCGTAGAGTCGGGTGAGCAGTTCTTC.